What follows are 4 T cell receptor beta chains derived from one specimen sequenced in a study of OX40 agonist ivuxolimab in advanced cancers. The protocol was immunoSEQ multiplex PCR, while the TCRdb copy is restricted to in-frame clones and leaves out a portion. In the table there are about 61,000 clones, about 90% of which are singletons. The material sequenced was CD4+ or CD8+ T cells sorted from blood, taken in a trial of the OX40 agonist ivuxolimab. The receptors stem from an adult with an advanced solid tumor such as melanoma, head and neck, liver or kidney cancer.

This clone was seen only a few times. The chain joins TRBV6-4 to TRBJ2-1; TRBD1 agrees at 10 bases. This CDR3 is built from 15 residues. V shed 4 bases, J shed 4 bases, and the junction held 4 bases outside the gene matches. CDR1 and CDR2 from the germline V gene are MRHNA and SNTAGT. CDR3 region: CASSAGTGDYNEQFF. The CDR3 nucleotides read TGTGCCAGCAGTGCCGGGACAGGGGATTACAATGAGCAGTTCTTC.

This chain uses TRBV15 with TRBJ1-1; tentatively, D is TRBD1 (5 bases). Germline V gene lookup returns CDR1 LNHNV and CDR2 YYDKDF (reference sequence). The V end lost 4 bases, the J end lost 3 bases, and 6 bases lay between the germline ends. The CDR3 runs to 12 residues. The CDR3 coding sequence is TGTGCCACCAGCATGACAGACACTGAAGCTTTCTTT. It codes for CATSMTDTEAFF.

The CDR3 protein is CASSWMDYTIEQFF. The CDR3, as DNA: TGTGCCAGCAGCTGGATGGACTATACAATTGAGCAGTTCTTC. The chain joins TRBV7-2 to TRBJ2-1; TRBD2 might be the D (6 bases). Trimming cost V 4 bases and J 9 bases, with 16 bases left between them. CDR1 is SGHTA and CDR2 is FQGNSA in the germline V gene. CDR3 size: 14 residues.

The V gene is TRBV6-1, the J gene TRBJ2-1, with 12 positions matching TRBD2. The CDR3 is 16 residues long. The germline V gene has CDR1 MNHNS and CDR2 SASEGT. The J segment lost 7 bases and the V segment lost 4 bases, leaving 8 bases of the junction unmatched. The chain's CDR3 is CASSATSGGLWNEQFF. CDR3 coding DNA: TGTGCCAGCAGTGCGACTAGCGGGGGTCTCTGGAATGAGCAGTTCTTC.